Listed below are T cell receptor beta chains from one sample, sequenced in a study of shared clonotypes between healthy human individuals. Profiled with immunoSEQ multiplex PCR; TCRdb holds only in-frame clones, not every one. The sample has 2 million or so clones, 85% to 95% seen once; the top ten hold 0.13%. Sample: naive CD4+ T cells sorted from blood. The receptors here all came from a man aged 18 to 30 in good health. Both conserved end residues are part of each CDR3. Fields, in order: clone size, J gene, V gene, D gene, CDR3 protein, CDR3 DNA. D genes are given only for firm matches. Clone size is shown for a subset of rows, as once, few, many or a class of expanded clone.

>-|TRBJ1-3|TRBV9|-
CASSVVTGPGNTIYF
TGTGCCAGCAGCGTAGTGACAGGTCCTGGAAACACCATATATTTT
>-|TRBJ2-7|TRBV6-5|-
CASRSGALDSYEQYF
TGTGCCAGCAGGTCCGGGGCATTGGACTCCTACGAGCAGTACTTC
>-|TRBJ2-1|TRBV5-6|TRBD1
CASSPGGTGGYNEQFF
TGTGCCAGCAGCCCCGGCGGGACAGGGGGTTACAATGAGCAGTTCTTC
>once|TRBJ2-1|TRBV18|TRBD2
CASSSRRLAGIYNEQFF
TGTGCCAGCTCATCCCGAAGACTAGCGGGGATCTACAATGAGCAGTTCTTC
>-|TRBJ1-6|TRBV10-3|-
CATREGGSSYNSPLHF
TGTGCCACCCGGGAGGGTGGGAGCTCCTATAATTCACCCCTCCACTTT
>-|TRBJ2-7|TRBV2|-
CASRDSSYEQYF
TGTGCCAGCAGAGACTCCTCCTACGAGCAGTACTTC
>many|TRBJ2-7|TRBV20-1|-
CSAILTYEQYF
TGCAGTGCTATTTTGACCTACGAGCAGTACTTC
>-|TRBJ1-1|TRBV11-2|TRBD1
CASSPGQKNTEAFF
TGTGCCAGCAGCCCGGGACAGAAGAACACTGAAGCTTTCTTT
>-|TRBJ2-1|TRBV28|TRBD2
CASSPLPTSGSYNEQFF
TGTGCCAGCAGTCCTCTTCCGACTAGCGGCTCCTACAATGAGCAGTTCTTC
>-|TRBJ2-7|TRBV4-1|TRBD2
CASSPGWWGGSSYEQYF
TGCGCCAGCAGCCCTGGTTGGTGGGGCGGGAGCTCCTACGAGCAGTACTTC
>-|TRBJ1-3|TRBV5-6|-
CASSGNADLLNSIYF
TGTGCCAGCAGCGGGAACGCGGACCTCTTGAACTCCATATATTTT
>-|TRBJ2-7|TRBV7-2|-
CASSWRFGTTYEQYF
TGTGCCAGCAGCTGGAGATTCGGGACGACGTACGAGCAGTACTTC
>-|TRBJ1-2|TRBV5-6|-
CAGARLGVYGYTF
TGTGCCGGGGCACGGTTAGGTGTTTATGGCTACACCTTC
>-|TRBJ2-1|TRBV10-3|TRBD2
CAISESTGTSGSNEQFF
TGTGCCATCAGTGAGTCCACCGGGACTAGCGGGAGTAATGAGCAGTTCTTC
>-|TRBJ1-4|TRBV19|TRBD1
CASSFPGGTNEKLFF
TGTGCCAGTAGCTTCCCAGGGGGGACTAATGAAAAACTGTTTTTT
>-|TRBJ1-5|TRBV5-1|TRBD1
CASSPRNTGQGASSNQPQHF
TGCGCCAGCAGCCCACGAAACACGGGACAGGGGGCGAGTAGCAATCAGCCCCAGCATTTT
>-|TRBJ2-7|TRBV15|TRBD2
CATSSGGSGTLEQYF
TGTGCCACTTCCAGTGGGGGTAGCGGGACCCTTGAGCAGTACTTC
>-|TRBJ1-4|TRBV2|-
CASSPWEEKLFF
TGTGCCAGCAGCCCCTGGGAGGAAAAACTGTTTTTT